The 28 T cell receptor beta chains presented below share a single source sample, sequenced in a study of OX40 agonist ivuxolimab in advanced cancers. Here immunoSEQ multiplex PCR was the method, and the copy in TCRdb shows in-frame clones only, minus some. Of 100,000 or so clones in the sample, 90% to 96% were seen once. Sequencing was performed on CD4+ or CD8+ T cells sorted from blood, taken in a trial of the OX40 agonist ivuxolimab. The receptors stem from an adult with an advanced solid tumor such as melanoma, head and neck, liver or kidney cancer.

This sequence joins TRBV6-1 and TRBJ1-3; the match to TRBD1 covers 8 bases. CDR3 length: 14 amino acids. Germline CDR1 is MNHNS and CDR2 is SASEGT. V was clipped by 4 bases and J by 3 bases; unmatched bases: 2. The CDR3 nucleotides are TGTGCCAGCAGTGGGACAGGGAATGGAAACACCATATATTTT. Residues: CASSGTGNGNTIYF.

As concerns this clone: An end of the junction differs from the germline gene, which may be a read error. CDR3 coding DNA: TGCGCCAGCATGGTAAAATCAGGAAGCTATTTT. Its translation is CASMVKSGSYF. This chain links TRBV10-1 with TRBJ1-4; the D is unclear. The CDR3 consists of 11 residues. Per the germline V gene, CDR1 is WNHNN and CDR2 is SYGVQD (reference sequence).

This clone was recorded only once. The rearrangement uses TRBV19 and TRBJ2-7, with D hard to call. The CDR3 is made up of 13 amino acids. CDR1 is LNHDA and CDR2 is SQIVND in the germline V gene (reference sequence). V lost 5 bases to trimming and J lost 3 bases, with 11 bases between them. The CDR3 sequence: CASSPSNYYEQYF. Here the CDR3 DNA reads TGTGCCAGTAGTCCATCAAATTACTACGAGCAGTACTTC.

J is TRBJ2-7 and V is TRBV7-8, with 10 positions matching TRBD2. Germline loops: CDR1 SGHVS, CDR2 FQNEAQ. CDR3 length: 17 amino acids. V shed 5 bases, J shed 1 base, and the junction held 11 bases outside the gene matches. The CDR3 DNA follows: TGTGCCAGCAGCCCCCTAGCGGGAGCCTTAGGGTCCTACGAGCAGTACTTC. Translated: CASSPLAGALGSYEQYF.

The chain links TRBV4-1 to TRBJ1-5; D remains ambiguous. The CDR3 is made up of 14 amino acids. The germline CDR1 and CDR2 sequences are MGHRA and YSYEKL. V was clipped by 0 bases and J by 2 bases, with 5 bases between them. The CDR3 sequence: CASSQDIGNQPQHF. CDR3 nucleotides: TGCGCCAGCAGCCAAGATATCGGCAATCAGCCCCAGCATTTT.

This chain joins TRBV4-1 and TRBJ1-5; perhaps TRBD1 as D (5 bases). Per germline, CDR1 MGHRA and CDR2 YSYEKL. The V gene lost 1 base and the J gene lost 1 base, with 14 bases spanning the gap. CDR3 size: 17 residues. CDR3 DNA sequence: TGCGCCAGCAGCCAAGTGCAGGGTTATGTGAGCAATCAGCCCCAGCATTTT. Protein product: CASSQVQGYVSNQPQHF.

This chain joins TRBV9 and TRBJ2-1; 7 bases are shared with TRBD2. The germline gives CDR1 SGDLS, CDR2 YYNGEE. With 0 bases clipped from V and 5 bases from J, the junction kept 8 bases outside the gene matches. The CDR3 covers 16 residues. The CDR3 nucleotides read TGTGCCAGCAGCGTAGGTAATAGCGGGTTAAACAATGAGCAGTTCTTC. Translation gives CASSVGNSGLNNEQFF. The whole variable domain, filled in from reference TRBV9 and TRBJ2-1, reads DSGVTQTPKHLITATGQRVTLRCSPRSGDLSVYWYQQSLDQGLQFLIQYYNGEERAKGNILERFSAQQFPDLHSELNLSSLELGDSALYFCASSVGNSGLNNEQFFGPGTRLTVL.

The rearrangement uses TRBV4-3 and TRBJ2-7, with 7 bases identical to TRBD2. The CDR3 contains 15 residues. Per the germline V gene, CDR1 is LGHNA and CDR2 is YSLEER. With 0 bases clipped from V and 3 bases from J, the junction kept 5 bases outside the gene matches. CDR3: CASSQERTRSYEQYF. CDR3 DNA sequence: TGCGCCAGCAGCCAAGAGCGGACTAGAAGCTACGAGCAGTACTTC.

The V gene is TRBV30, the J gene TRBJ1-1; no firm D call. V dropped 1 base and J dropped 5 bases, with 11 bases sitting between them. The CDR3 totals 13 residues. Germline CDR1 and CDR2: GTSNPN and SVGIG (reference sequence). CDR3 bases: TGTGCCTGGAGTGGAGAGGGAGGGACTGAAGCTTTCTTT. This gives the protein CAWSGEGGTEAFF.

The chain has TRBV28 and TRBJ2-7, with TRBD2 as a possible D gene (5 bases). The V gene lost 2 bases and the J gene lost 2 bases, with 10 bases spanning the gap. The CDR3 extends over 14 amino acids. In germline, CDR1 is MDHEN, CDR2 SYDVKM. CDR3 bases: TGTGCCAGCAGTTTAACGGGAATCCCCTACGAGCAGTACTTC. The encoded protein is CASSLTGIPYEQYF.

The rearrangement uses TRBV14 and TRBJ2-1; 11 nucleotides agree with TRBD2. V shed 1 base, J shed 4 bases, and the junction held 3 bases outside the gene matches. Germline CDR1 reads SGHDN; CDR2 reads FVKESK. The CDR3 contains 16 residues. CDR3 amino acids: CASSQVGLADYNEQFF. In DNA form, the CDR3 reads TGTGCCAGCAGCCAAGTGGGACTAGCGGATTACAATGAGCAGTTCTTC. The full variable domain, with the rest looked up from reference TRBV14 and TRBJ2-1, is EAGVTQFPSHSVIEKGQTVTLRCDPISGHDNLYWYRRVMGKEIKFLLHFVKESKQDESGMPNNRFLAERTGGTYSTLKVQPAELEDSGVYFCASSQVGLADYNEQFFGPGTRLTVL.

V and J are TRBV6-6 and TRBJ1-1; D is unresolved. The CDR3 sequence is 13 residues long. V was trimmed by 6 bases and J by 0 bases, leaving 8 bases between them. The germline V gene encodes CDR1 MNHNY and CDR2 SVGAGI (reference sequence). This chain's CDR3 is CASSLAMNTEAFF. The CDR3 DNA reads as TGTGCCAGCAGCCTCGCCATGAACACTGAAGCTTTCTTT.

The V call is TRBV7-2, the J call TRBJ1-5; D not certain. Trimming stripped 1 base from V and 0 bases from J, with 13 bases between. Per the germline V gene, CDR1 is SGHTA and CDR2 is FQGNSA. The CDR3 is 17 residues long. The CDR3 region has the DNA TGTGCCAGCAGCTTAGATTTGCCCAATTATAGCAATCAGCCCCAGCATTTT. It is translated as CASSLDLPNYSNQPQHF.

This clone was detected only a few times. At the DNA level, this CDR3 is encoded by other sequences in the same sample as well. The V gene is TRBV28, the J gene TRBJ1-5; the D gene is possibly TRBD1 (6 bases). The CDR3 contains 15 residues. V was pared by 4 bases and J by 0 bases, with 10 bases between. The germline V gene encodes CDR1 MDHEN and CDR2 SYDVKM. The CDR3 nucleotides read TGTGCCAGCAGTTCGGGACAATATAGCAATCAGCCCCAGCATTTT. This sequence encodes CASSSGQYSNQPQHF.

This clone has a single count. The J gene is TRBJ2-2, the V gene TRBV19, with 7 bases identical to TRBD2. The CDR3 is 15 residues long. V lost 5 bases and J lost 6; bases outside the gene matches: 9. Germline CDR1 is LNHDA and CDR2 is SQIVND (reference sequence). CDR3 amino acids: CASSSDWRESGELFF. CDR3 nucleotide sequence: TGTGCCAGTAGTTCAGACTGGCGGGAGTCCGGGGAGCTGTTTTTT.

The chain recombines TRBV19 with TRBJ1-5, with D possibly matching TRBD1 (5 bases). This CDR3 region has 14 residues. V lost 3 bases and J lost 5, with 11 bases in between. Germline V CDR1 and CDR2: LNHDA, SQIVND (reference sequence). CDR3 coding DNA: TGTGCCAGTAGTATTTGGCAGGGTGATCAGCCCCAGCATTTT. Translation gives CASSIWQGDQPQHF.

J is TRBJ2-1 and V is TRBV14; D might be TRBD2 (5 bases). Germline V gene lookup returns CDR1 SGHDN and CDR2 FVKESK. This CDR3 region has 13 residues. V gave up 5 bases and J gave up 8 bases, with 13 bases separating them. The CDR3 DNA sequence: TGTGCCAGCAGCGGAGCGGACGTGGATGAGCAGTTCTTC. It is translated as CASSGADVDEQFF.

This chain uses TRBV4-2 with TRBJ2-7; 13 positions agree with TRBD2. The CDR3 is 16 residues long. With V trimmed by 3 bases and J by 4 bases, 6 bases remained unmatched. Germline V lookup: CDR1 LGHNA, CDR2 YNFKEQ. DNA of the CDR3: TGTGCCAGCAGCCATAATGGACTAGCGGGAGAATACGAGCAGTACTTC. Translated, it gives CASSHNGLAGEYEQYF.

The J gene is TRBJ1-2, the V gene TRBV27; the match to TRBD1 covers 7 bases. There are 13 residues in the CDR3. The V and J ends lost 5 bases and 3 bases, in that order; junction bases with no gene match: 3. Germline V lookup: CDR1 MNHEY, CDR2 SMNVEV (reference sequence). The CDR3 DNA sequence: TGTGCCAGCAGTCAGGGGGTTTACTATGGCTACACCTTC. The encoded protein is CASSQGVYYGYTF.

The chain employs TRBV7-6 and TRBJ2-2, with D perhaps TRBD2 (6 bases). The CDR3 loop spans 16 amino acids. The ends were cut back, 0 bases at V and 0 bases at J, with 8 bases in the middle. CDR1 and CDR2 (germline): SGHVS, FNYEAQ. CDR3 sequence (DNA): TGTGCCAGCAGCTTAGCTGGGGGGTCGAACACCGGGGAGCTGTTTTTT. This translates into CASSLAGGSNTGELFF.

The genes are TRBV7-9 and TRBJ2-5, with 8 nucleotides matching TRBD1. The ends lost 4 bases at V and 1 base at J; junction bases unmatched: 5. In germline, CDR1 is SEHNR, CDR2 FQNEAQ (reference sequence). The CDR3 contains 15 residues. This CDR3 reads CASSSADRVQETQYF. CDR3 in DNA: TGTGCCAGCAGCTCGGCGGACAGGGTCCAAGAGACCCAGTACTTC.

The gene calls are TRBV15 and TRBJ1-1, with a tentative D call TRBD1 (6 bases). From germline, CDR1 is LNHNV and CDR2 YYDKDF (reference sequence). This CDR3 has 13 residues. The germline V and J ends were trimmed by 6 bases and 6 bases, with 14 bases remaining between them. CDR3 sequence (DNA): TGTGCCACCAGTCCCAGACAGGTCTCTGAAGCTTTCTTT. As protein: CATSPRQVSEAFF.

The chain couples TRBV14 to TRBJ2-1; 7 positions agree with TRBD2. CDR1 and CDR2 (germline): SGHDN, FVKESK. After removal of 1 base from V and 13 bases from J, the junction contained 13 bases not matched to a gene. This CDR3 comprises 15 residues. The CDR3 sequence: CASSQGPLALDPQFF. The CDR3 nucleotides are TGTGCCAGCAGCCAAGGACCACTAGCGCTGGACCCTCAGTTCTTC. Complete variable domain (other parts from reference TRBV14 and TRBJ2-1): EAGVTQFPSHSVIEKGQTVTLRCDPISGHDNLYWYRRVMGKEIKFLLHFVKESKQDESGMPNNRFLAERTGGTYSTLKVQPAELEDSGVYFCASSQGPLALDPQFFGPGTRLTVL.

The chain links TRBV6-5 to TRBJ2-5; D uncertain. Germline CDR1 and CDR2: MNHEY and SVGAGI. The length of the CDR3 is 13 residues. Trimming took 4 bases from V and 2 from J, leaving 8 bases between them. Here the CDR3 reads CASSFLGQETQYF. DNA for the CDR3: TGTGCCAGCAGTTTCCTGGGGCAAGAGACCCAGTACTTC.

The rearrangement uses TRBV19 and TRBJ1-4, with TRBD1 identical over 7 bases. From germline, CDR1 is LNHDA and CDR2 SQIVND (reference sequence). The CDR3 sequence is 14 residues long. J was trimmed by 6 bases and V by 4 bases; bases with no gene match: 5. The CDR3, as DNA: TGTGCCAGTAGTAGGGACAGCTCTGATGAAAAACTGTTTTTT. It codes for CASSRDSSDEKLFF.

This clone was picked up one time. The chain combines TRBV6-5 with TRBJ2-1; tentative D call: TRBD2 (6 bases). Germline V CDR1 and CDR2: MNHEY, SVGAGI. This CDR3 has 12 residues. Trimming took off 6 bases at V and 15 bases at J, with 18 bases between the two ends. The CDR3 is CASRPGRDPGFF. The DNA for the CDR3 is TGTGCCAGCAGACCAGGGCGGGACCCCGGGTTCTTC.

The genes are TRBV28 and TRBJ2-5, with 10 positions matching TRBD1. This CDR3 contains 17 residues. CDR1 is MDHEN, CDR2 SYDVKM, per germline. With V trimmed by 6 bases and J by 5 bases, 15 bases remained unmatched. The CDR3 nucleotides read TGTGCCAGCAGCTGGAACTTTCGGACAGGGGGAGAGGAGACCCAGTACTTC. Translated: CASSWNFRTGGEETQYF.

The rearrangement joins TRBV19 to TRBJ2-1; D is perhaps TRBD1 (6 bases). Looked up from germline, CDR1 is LNHDA and CDR2 is SQIVND (reference sequence). CDR3 length: 16 residues. Trimming shortened V by 3 bases and J by 3 bases, and 15 bases separated the two germline ends. This CDR3 reads CASSISGGTNYNEQFF. The CDR3 bases are TGTGCCAGTAGTATCTCTGGGGGCACGAACTACAATGAGCAGTTCTTC.